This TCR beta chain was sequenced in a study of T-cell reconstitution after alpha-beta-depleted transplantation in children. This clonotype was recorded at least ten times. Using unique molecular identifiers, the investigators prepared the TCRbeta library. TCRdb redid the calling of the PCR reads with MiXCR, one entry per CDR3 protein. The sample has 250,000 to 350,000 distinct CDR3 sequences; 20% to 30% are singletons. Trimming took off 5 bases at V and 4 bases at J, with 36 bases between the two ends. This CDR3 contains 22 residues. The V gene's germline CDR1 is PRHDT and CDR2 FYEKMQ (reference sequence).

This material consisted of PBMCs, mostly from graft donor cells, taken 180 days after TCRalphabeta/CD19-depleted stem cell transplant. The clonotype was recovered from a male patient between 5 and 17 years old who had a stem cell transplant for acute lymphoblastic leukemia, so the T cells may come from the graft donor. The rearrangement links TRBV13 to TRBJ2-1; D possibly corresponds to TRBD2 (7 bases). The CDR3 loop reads CASSLIRYGGTIYIGLYNEQFF. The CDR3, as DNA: TGTGCCAGCAGCCTTATTCGCTACGGGGGGACAATTTATATCGGGTTATACAATGAGCAGTTCTTC.